These 20 T cell receptor beta chains share one sample of origin, sequenced in a study of OX40 agonist ivuxolimab in advanced cancers. Some clones are missing from TCRdb's copy, which holds only in-frame ones; the method was immunoSEQ multiplex PCR. The repertoire holds over 15,000 clones, approximately 83% seen once, with under 15% in the top ten. This specimen consisted of CD4+ or CD8+ T cells sorted from blood, obtained in a trial of the OX40 agonist ivuxolimab. The receptors originated from an adult with an advanced solid tumor such as melanoma, head and neck, liver or kidney cancer.

The chain employs TRBV30 and TRBJ1-4; D remains unclear. V lost 0 bases, J lost 13 bases, and 9 bases lay in between. CDR3 length: 11 amino acids. The germline V gene has CDR1 GTSNPN and CDR2 SVGIG (reference sequence). CDR3 bases: TGTGCCTGGAGTGTTGGGGAAGGACTGTTTTTT. Its protein is CAWSVGEGLFF.

This clone showed up just a few times. In DNA form, the CDR3 reads TGTGCCAGCGGAGGACCTTACACAGATACGCAGTATTTT. Its translation is CASGGPYTDTQYF. This chain links TRBV2 with TRBJ2-3; TRBD2 might be the D (5 bases). This CDR3 comprises 13 residues. Germline V CDR1 and CDR2: SNHLY, FYNNEI. Trimming took off 8 bases at V and 2 bases at J, with 11 bases between the two ends.

This rearrangement joins TRBV18 to TRBJ2-3, with D uncertain. The CDR3 extends over 12 amino acids. Germline V gene lookup returns CDR1 KGHSH and CDR2 LQKENI. Trimming stripped 8 bases from V and 0 bases from J, with 6 bases between. The CDR3 region has the DNA TGTGCCAGCAGCCGAAGCACAGATACGCAGTATTTT. It codes for CASSRSTDTQYF.

This clone counts as medium-sized. V is TRBV5-4 and J is TRBJ2-7, with D possibly called TRBD1 or TRBD2 (5 bases each). V was cut by 4 bases and J by 2 bases, with 19 bases left in between. Germline CDR1 SGHNT, CDR2 YYREEE (reference sequence). The CDR3 contains 16 residues. CDR3 region: CASSESSERGAYEQYF. The CDR3 nucleotides are TGTGCCAGCAGCGAGAGTAGCGAGAGAGGGGCCTACGAGCAGTACTTC.

The chain has TRBV5-1 and TRBJ1-1; weak D call: TRBD1 (6 bases). The CDR3 totals 14 residues. Germline V gene lookup returns CDR1 SGHRS and CDR2 YFSETQ. The V end was cut by 0 bases, the J end by 6 bases, with 12 bases between. CDR3: CASSLGTVYAEAFF. The DNA for the CDR3 is TGCGCCAGCAGCTTGGGGACAGTGTATGCTGAAGCTTTCTTT.

The chain employs TRBV7-2 and TRBJ2-5, with 8 bases identical to TRBD2. V trimming: 6 bases; J trimming: 5 bases; junction bases outside the gene matches: 8. CDR1 SGHTA and CDR2 FQGNSA come from the germline V gene. This CDR3 is built from 14 residues. In DNA form, the CDR3 reads TGTGCCAGCAGTTACGGGGGGGCCTGGGAGACCCAGTACTTC. Its protein product is CASSYGGAWETQYF.

This clone was seen more than once but under ten times. The chain employs TRBV7-2 and TRBJ2-2, with D perhaps given as TRBD1 or TRBD2 (6 bases each). The CDR3 is 16 amino acids. Between the trimmed V and J ends, which lost 5 bases and 4 bases, there was a span of 17 bases. Per germline, CDR1 SGHTA and CDR2 FQGNSA. The CDR3 nucleotides read TGTGCCAGCAGCCAACCGGAGGGGGGCGGCACCGGGGAGCTGTTTTTT. This translates into CASSQPEGGGTGELFF.

The chain links TRBV19 to TRBJ2-1; D unresolved. Per the germline V gene, CDR1 is LNHDA and CDR2 is SQIVND (reference sequence). V shed 3 bases and J shed 8 bases, with 11 bases lying between them. The CDR3 length is 13 residues. The CDR3 sequence: CASSIIRSDEQFF. The CDR3 DNA is TGTGCCAGTAGTATTATTAGGAGCGATGAGCAGTTCTTC.

The gene calls are TRBV5-1 and TRBJ2-3; either TRBD1 or TRBD2 may supply D (5 bases each). CDR1 and CDR2 from the germline V gene are SGHRS and YFSETQ. The CDR3 has 15 amino acids. With 1 base removed from V and 0 bases from J, the gap between germline ends came to 9 bases. The CDR3 loop reads CASSLMGPSTDTQYF. The DNA of the CDR3 is TGCGCCAGCAGCTTGATGGGACCTAGCACAGATACGCAGTATTTT.

The chain has TRBV11-1 and TRBJ2-3, with a tentative D call TRBD2 (5 bases). The V gene's germline CDR1 is SGHAT and CDR2 FQDESV (reference sequence). The V and J ends lost 5 bases and 1 base respectively, with 13 bases between them. CDR3 size: 15 residues. The CDR3, as DNA: TGTGCCAGCAGCCCCGGGGTTAGCGGCACAGATACGCAGTATTTT. This codes for CASSPGVSGTDTQYF. Combining the CDR3 with reference TRBV11-1 and TRBJ2-3 gives the whole variable domain EAEVAQSPRYKITEKSQAVAFWCDPISGHATLYWYRQILGQGPELLVQFQDESVVDDSQLPKDRFSAERLKGVDSTLKIQPAELGDSAMYLCASSPGVSGTDTQYFGPGTRLTVL.

The genes are TRBV5-1 and TRBJ1-2; D ambiguous. There are 16 residues in the CDR3. CDR1 and CDR2 from the germline V gene are SGHRS and YFSETQ. Trimming cost V 0 bases and J 2 bases, with 14 bases left between them. The CDR3 region is CASSLDPARVNYGYTF. CDR3 nucleotides: TGCGCCAGCAGCTTGGACCCAGCCCGTGTGAACTATGGCTACACCTTC.

V and J are TRBV7-2 and TRBJ2-3; D may correspond to TRBD1 or TRBD2 (5 bases each). Trimming took off 5 bases at V and 7 bases at J, with 13 bases between the two ends. Germline loops: CDR1 SGHTA, CDR2 FQGNSA. The CDR3 runs 13 residues. The CDR3 loop is CASSPPLGHTQYF. The CDR3 DNA is TGTGCCAGCAGCCCTCCCTTGGGACATACGCAGTATTTT.

V gene TRBV4-3 combines with J gene TRBJ1-1; no clear D. Germline lookup yields CDR1 LGHNA and CDR2 YSLEER. V gave up 6 bases and J gave up 4 bases, with 18 bases separating them. This CDR3 is built from 15 residues. The CDR3: CASSLVPTVGTEAFF. For the CDR3, the DNA is TGCGCCAGCAGTCTGGTTCCGACGGTGGGCACTGAAGCTTTCTTT.

The chain recombines TRBV10-3 with TRBJ1-2; 7 nucleotides agree with TRBD1. Trimming at V came to 8 bases and at J to 4 bases, leaving 7 bases not matched to a gene. The CDR3 length is 13 residues. Germline CDR1 and CDR2: ENHRY and SYGVKD. As DNA, the CDR3 is TGTGCCATCGGCGACAGGGCGGTCTATGGCTACACCTTC. It yields the protein CAIGDRAVYGYTF.

The chain recombines TRBV7-9 with TRBJ1-3; D gene uncertain. CDR3 length: 15 residues. Germline CDR1 is SEHNR and CDR2 is FQNEAQ (reference sequence). Trimming took 1 base from V and 4 from J, leaving 11 bases between them. CDR3 DNA: TGTGCCAGCAGCTTAGAGTGGGGTTCAGGAAACACCATATATTTT. It encodes CASSLEWGSGNTIYF.

In this sample, this clone turned up once. Because the CDR3's place on the DNA is in doubt, the DNA is left out and the CDR3 is given as listed by TCRdb. The rearrangement joins TRBV7-2 to TRBJ2-7. CDR1 SGHTA and CDR2 FQGNSA come from the germline V gene. The CDR3 totals 14 residues, both ends included. CDR3 region: CASSLFLFTYEQYF.

The V call is TRBV27, the J call TRBJ2-7; the D is unclear. Germline V gene lookup returns CDR1 MNHEY and CDR2 SMNVEV (reference sequence). With 1 base removed from V and 0 bases from J, the gap between germline ends came to 4 bases. The CDR3 runs to 13 residues. The CDR3 region has the DNA TGTGCCAGCAGTTTATTCCTCTCCTACGAGCAGTACTTC. Translation: CASSLFLSYEQYF.

The chain has TRBV6-5 and TRBJ1-5; D is unclear. Germline V CDR1 and CDR2: MNHEY, SVGAGI. Trimming cost V 2 bases and J 2 bases, with 4 bases left between them. The CDR3 loop spans 13 amino acids. The CDR3 coding sequence is TGTGCCAGCAGTTACGTGGGCAATCAGCCCCAGCATTTT. The encoded protein is CASSYVGNQPQHF.

This clone was observed a single time. This chain connects TRBV5-1 to TRBJ2-3, with D possibly TRBD2 on 6 matching bases. Germline V gives CDR1 SGHRS, CDR2 YFSETQ. This CDR3 contains 16 residues. Trimming took 1 base from V and 0 from J, leaving 12 bases between them. CDR3 nucleotide sequence: TGCGCCAGCAGCTTGCCTCTAGCGTCTAGCACAGATACGCAGTATTTT. Its translation is CASSLPLASSTDTQYF.

The V and J genes are TRBV27 and TRBJ2-3, with D perhaps matching TRBD2 (5 bases). CDR3 length: 16 amino acids. The germline V and J ends were trimmed by 6 bases and 0 bases, with 16 bases remaining between them. Per germline, CDR1 MNHEY and CDR2 SMNVEV (reference sequence). The CDR3 nucleotides read TGTGCCAGCAGCGTAATAGCGCTCACTAGCACAGATACGCAGTATTTT. It is translated as CASSVIALTSTDTQYF.